Listed below are T cell receptor beta chains from one sample, sequenced in a study of blood T cell repertoires in COVID-19. The method was immunoSEQ multiplex PCR; TCRdb's version includes in-frame clones alone and lacks a portion of them. The sample has 150,000 to 200,000 clones, 65% to 90% seen once. The sample consisted of peripheral blood. These receptors came from a man in his fifties with active or convalescent COVID-19. CDR3s include the opening cysteine and the closing phenylalanine or tryptophan. The D gene is left open where the match is weak. Expanded clones are given a class, and other clones once, few, many or no size at all.

abundance,v_gene,d_gene,j_gene,CDR3aa,CDR3nt
NA,TRBV2,NA,TRBJ2-5,CASKEKRNQETQYF,TGTGCCAGCAAAGAGAAGCGGAACCAAGAGACCCAGTACTTC
NA,TRBV20-1,NA,TRBJ2-3,CSASPFLGGESTDTQYF,TGCAGTGCTAGTCCCTTTTTGGGGGGAGAAAGCACAGATACGCAGTATTTT
NA,TRBV9,NA,TRBJ1-5,CASSRSGGNQPQHF,TGTGCCAGCTCCCGATCAGGGGGCAATCAGCCCCAGCATTTT
NA,TRBV29-1,NA,TRBJ2-6,CSVEDLSGANVLTF,TGCAGCGTTGAAGATCTGTCTGGGGCCAACGTCCTGACTTTC
NA,TRBV18,NA,TRBJ2-5,CASSPLRRAETQYF,TGTGCCAGCTCACCACTTCGCAGGGCTGAGACCCAGTACTTC
NA,TRBV6-5,NA,TRBJ2-7,CASSLSGVGAGEQYF,TGTGCCAGCAGCCTTTCTGGAGTGGGGGCAGGGGAGCAGTACTTC
NA,TRBV12-5,NA,TRBJ2-7,CASGPRNRPYEQYF,TGTGCTAGTGGTCCGCGTAACAGACCCTACGAGCAGTACTTC
NA,TRBV3-1/TRBV3-2,TRBD1,TRBJ1-2,CASGDRRHYGYTF,TGTGCCAGCGGGGACAGGCGTCACTATGGCTACACCTTC
NA,TRBV3-1/TRBV3-2,NA,TRBJ1-2,CASSQVSTDGYTF,TGTGCCAGCAGCCAAGTTTCCACGGATGGCTACACCTTC
NA,TRBV28,TRBD1,TRBJ1-5,CASSSRRGLNQPQHF,TGTGCCAGCAGCTCCCGCAGGGGGCTAAATCAGCCCCAGCATTTT
NA,TRBV27,TRBD1,TRBJ2-7,CASSEDRGIEQYF,TGTGCCAGCAGTGAGGACAGGGGTATCGAGCAGTACTTC
NA,TRBV7-6,TRBD2,TRBJ2-3,CASSPKTSGTADTQYF,TGTGCCAGCAGCCCGAAGACTAGCGGTACCGCAGATACGCAGTATTTT
once,TRBV27,TRBD2,TRBJ2-1,CASSSGRGLGGTSAYNEQFF,TGTGCCAGCAGTTCGGGCCGGGGATTGGGGGGGACTAGCGCCTACAATGAGCAGTTCTTC
NA,TRBV18,NA,TRBJ2-7,CASSPLQNSYEQYF,TGTGCCAGCTCACCACTACAGAACTCCTACGAGCAGTACTTC
NA,TRBV30,NA,TRBJ1-1,CAWSVWQRTEAFF,TGTGCCTGGAGTGTCTGGCAGCGCACTGAAGCTTTCTTT